This T cell receptor (beta chain) was recorded in a study of human T cells and chemical hapten exposure. Noted time point: pre-sensitization, week 0. Treatment denoted: therapeutic diphenylcyclopropenone sensitization with weekly scalp DPC. Between the trimmed V and J ends, which lost 3 bases and 0 bases, there was a span of 17 bases. Germline assignment: CDR1 SEHNR and CDR2 FQNEAQ (reference sequence). The CDR3 runs to 18 residues. Each CDR3 protein gets one entry after TCRdb re-called the RACE reads with MiXCR. The sample yields approximately 260,000 distinct CDR3 sequences, roughly 8% seen once. This clonotype was seen only a few times.

The specimen comprised whole blood, sampled in connection with sensitization to the hapten diphenylcyclopropenone (DPC). The chain couples TRBV7-9 to TRBJ2-2; D remains unclear. The sequence derives from a man aged 18 to 29 with alopecia areata. Some clones in this sample may be carry-over from other donors' samples. The CDR3: CASSFNAGSPANTGELFF. The CDR3 coding sequence is TGTGCCAGCAGCTTCAATGCCGGGTCGCCCGCGAACACCGGGGAGCTGTTTTTT. The full variable domain, its missing parts supplied by reference TRBV7-9 and TRBJ2-2, is DTGVSQNPRHKITKRGQNVTFRCDPISEHNRLYWYRQTLGQGPEFLTYFQNEAQLEKSRLLSDRFSAERPKGSFSTLEIQRTEQGDSAMYLCASSFNAGSPANTGELFFGEGSRLTVL.